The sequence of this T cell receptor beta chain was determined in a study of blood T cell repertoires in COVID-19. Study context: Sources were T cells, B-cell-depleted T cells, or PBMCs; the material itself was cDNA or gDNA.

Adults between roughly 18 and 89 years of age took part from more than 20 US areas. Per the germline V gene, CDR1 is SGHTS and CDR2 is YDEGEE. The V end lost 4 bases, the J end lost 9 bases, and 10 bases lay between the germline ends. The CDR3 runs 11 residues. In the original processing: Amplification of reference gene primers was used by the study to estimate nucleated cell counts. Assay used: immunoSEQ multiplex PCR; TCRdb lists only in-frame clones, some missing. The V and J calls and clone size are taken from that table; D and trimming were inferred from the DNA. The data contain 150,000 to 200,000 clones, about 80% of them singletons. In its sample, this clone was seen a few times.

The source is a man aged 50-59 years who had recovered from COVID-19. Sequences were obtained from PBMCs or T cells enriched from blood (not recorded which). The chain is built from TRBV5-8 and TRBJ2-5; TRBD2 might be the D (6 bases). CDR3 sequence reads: CASSRRGSQYF. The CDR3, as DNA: TGTGCCAGCAGCCGTCGGGGGTCCCAGTACTTC.